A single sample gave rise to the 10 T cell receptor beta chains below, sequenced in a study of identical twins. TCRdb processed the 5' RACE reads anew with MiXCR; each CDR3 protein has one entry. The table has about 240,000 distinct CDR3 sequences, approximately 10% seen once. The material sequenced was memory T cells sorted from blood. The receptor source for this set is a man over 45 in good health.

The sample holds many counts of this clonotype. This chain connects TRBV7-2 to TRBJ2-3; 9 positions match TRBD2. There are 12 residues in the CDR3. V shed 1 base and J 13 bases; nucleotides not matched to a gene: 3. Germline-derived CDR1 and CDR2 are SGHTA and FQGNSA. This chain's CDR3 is CASSLVRGGKYF. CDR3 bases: TGTGCCAGCAGCTTAGTGCGGGGGGGGAAGTATTTT.

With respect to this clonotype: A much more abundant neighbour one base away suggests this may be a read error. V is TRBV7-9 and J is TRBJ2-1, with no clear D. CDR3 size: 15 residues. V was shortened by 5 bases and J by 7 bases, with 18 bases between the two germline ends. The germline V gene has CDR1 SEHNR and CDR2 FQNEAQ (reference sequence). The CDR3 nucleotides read TGTGCCAGCAGCCGAACAGTGAGGAAGAAAAATGAGCAGTTCTTC. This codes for CASSRTVRKKNEQFF. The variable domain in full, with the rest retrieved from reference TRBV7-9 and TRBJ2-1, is DTGVSQNPRHKITKRGQNVTFRCDPISEHNRLYWYRQTLGQGPEFLTYFQNEAQLEKSRLLSDRFSAERPKGSFSTLEIQRTEQGDSAMYLCASSRTVRKKNEQFFGPGTRLTVL.

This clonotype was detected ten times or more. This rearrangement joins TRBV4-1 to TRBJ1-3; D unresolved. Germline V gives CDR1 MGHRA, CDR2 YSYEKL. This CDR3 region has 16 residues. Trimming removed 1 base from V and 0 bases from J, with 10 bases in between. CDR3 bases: TGCGCCAGCAGCCAAGGGACGTTCTACTCTGGAAACACCATATATTTT. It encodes CASSQGTFYSGNTIYF.

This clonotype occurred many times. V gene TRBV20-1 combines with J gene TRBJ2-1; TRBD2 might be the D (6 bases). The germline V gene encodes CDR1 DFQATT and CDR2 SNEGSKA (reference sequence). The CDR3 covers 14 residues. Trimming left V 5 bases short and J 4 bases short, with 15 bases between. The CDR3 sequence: CSASLVAVYNEQFF. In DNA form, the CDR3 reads TGCAGTGCTTCCTTAGTAGCGGTATACAATGAGCAGTTCTTC.

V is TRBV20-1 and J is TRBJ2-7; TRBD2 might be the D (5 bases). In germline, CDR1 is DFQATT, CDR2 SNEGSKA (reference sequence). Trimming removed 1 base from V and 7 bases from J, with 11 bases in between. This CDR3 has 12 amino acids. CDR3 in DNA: TGCAGTGCTAGAGGCTGGACTCCTGAGCAGTACTTC. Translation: CSARGWTPEQYF.

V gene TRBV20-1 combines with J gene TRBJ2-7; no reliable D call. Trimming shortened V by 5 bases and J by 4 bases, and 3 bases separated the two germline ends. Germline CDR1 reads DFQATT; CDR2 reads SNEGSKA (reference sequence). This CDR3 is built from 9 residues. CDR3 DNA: TGCAGTGCTGGGTACGAGCAGTACTTC. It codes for CSAGYEQYF.

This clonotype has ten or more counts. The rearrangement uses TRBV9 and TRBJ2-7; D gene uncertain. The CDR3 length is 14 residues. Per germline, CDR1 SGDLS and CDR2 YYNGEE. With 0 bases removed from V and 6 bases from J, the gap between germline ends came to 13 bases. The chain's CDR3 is CASSVDGLVSEQYF. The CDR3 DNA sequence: TGTGCCAGCAGCGTAGACGGGCTCGTTAGCGAGCAGTACTTC.

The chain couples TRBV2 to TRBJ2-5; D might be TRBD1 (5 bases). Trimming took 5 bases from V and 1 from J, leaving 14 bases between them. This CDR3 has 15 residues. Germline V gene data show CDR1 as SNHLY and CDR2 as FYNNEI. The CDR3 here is CASSPLRQGQETQYF. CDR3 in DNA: TGTGCCAGCAGTCCTCTTAGGCAGGGCCAAGAGACCCAGTACTTC.

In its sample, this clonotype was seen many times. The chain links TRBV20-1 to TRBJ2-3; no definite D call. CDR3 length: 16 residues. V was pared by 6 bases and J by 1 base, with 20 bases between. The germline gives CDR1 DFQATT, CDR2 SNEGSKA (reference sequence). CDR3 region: CSAGKTGFYRTDTQYF. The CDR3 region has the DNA TGCAGTGCAGGAAAGACTGGCTTTTACCGCACAGATACGCAGTATTTT.

The CDR3 region has the DNA TGTGCCAGCAGCGTACACAGCGGCCAAGAGACCCAGTACTTC. Translation: CASSVHSGQETQYF. This sequence joins TRBV9 and TRBJ2-5; maybe TRBD2 (5 bases). With 1 base removed from V and 1 base from J, the gap between germline ends came to 8 bases. The CDR3 sequence is 14 residues long. Germline CDR1 and CDR2: SGDLS and YYNGEE.